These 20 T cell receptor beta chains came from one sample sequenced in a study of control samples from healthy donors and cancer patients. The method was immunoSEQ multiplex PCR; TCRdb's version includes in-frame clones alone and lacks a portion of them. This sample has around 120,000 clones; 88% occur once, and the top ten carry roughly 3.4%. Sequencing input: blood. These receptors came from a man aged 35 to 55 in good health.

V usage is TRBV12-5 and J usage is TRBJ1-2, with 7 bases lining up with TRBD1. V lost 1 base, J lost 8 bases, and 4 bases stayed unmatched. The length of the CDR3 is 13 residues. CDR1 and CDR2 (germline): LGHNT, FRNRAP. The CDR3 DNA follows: TGTGCTAGTGGTTTGGGACAGGGACGAGGCTACACCTTC. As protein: CASGLGQGRGYTF.

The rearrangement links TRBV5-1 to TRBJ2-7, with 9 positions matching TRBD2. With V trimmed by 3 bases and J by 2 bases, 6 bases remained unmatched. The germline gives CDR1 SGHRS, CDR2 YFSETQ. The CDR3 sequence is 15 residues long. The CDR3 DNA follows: TGCGCCAGCAGCTCAACCGGGACTAGCCCCTACGAGCAGTACTTC. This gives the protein CASSSTGTSPYEQYF.

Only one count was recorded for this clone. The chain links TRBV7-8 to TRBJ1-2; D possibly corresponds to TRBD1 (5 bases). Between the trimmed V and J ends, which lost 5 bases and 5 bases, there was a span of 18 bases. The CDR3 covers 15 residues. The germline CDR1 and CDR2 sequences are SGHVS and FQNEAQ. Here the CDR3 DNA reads TGTGCCAGCAGCATGACAGTAGGGTGGGGTTATGGCTACACCTTC. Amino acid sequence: CASSMTVGWGYGYTF.

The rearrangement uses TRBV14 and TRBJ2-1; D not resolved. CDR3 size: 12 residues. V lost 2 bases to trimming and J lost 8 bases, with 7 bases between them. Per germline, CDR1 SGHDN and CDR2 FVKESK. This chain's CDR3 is CASSQFGDEQFF. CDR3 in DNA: TGTGCCAGCAGCCAATTTGGGGATGAGCAGTTCTTC.

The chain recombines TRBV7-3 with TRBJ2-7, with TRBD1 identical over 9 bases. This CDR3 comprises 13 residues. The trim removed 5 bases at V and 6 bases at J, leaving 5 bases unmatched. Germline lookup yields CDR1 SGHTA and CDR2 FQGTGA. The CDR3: CASSKTGGGEQYF. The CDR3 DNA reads TGTGCCAGCAGCAAAACAGGGGGCGGCGAGCAGTACTTC.

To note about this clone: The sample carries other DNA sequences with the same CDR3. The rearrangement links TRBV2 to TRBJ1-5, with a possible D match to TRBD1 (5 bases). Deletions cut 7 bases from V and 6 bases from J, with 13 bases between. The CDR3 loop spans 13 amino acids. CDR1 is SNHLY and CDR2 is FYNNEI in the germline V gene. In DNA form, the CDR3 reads TGTGCCAGCATGGGAGGGGCGGGTCAGCCCCAGCATTTT. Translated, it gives CASMGGAGQPQHF.

Here the CDR3 reads CASSYSGRGTDTQYF. CDR3 coding DNA: TGTGCCAGCAGCTATAGCGGGAGAGGCACAGATACGCAGTATTTT. The chain is built from TRBV7-6 and TRBJ2-3; 9 bases agree with TRBD2. This CDR3 is built from 15 residues. The junction had 3 bases not matched to a gene; V was cut back by 4 bases and J by 1 base. Germline values: CDR1 SGHVS, CDR2 FNYEAQ.

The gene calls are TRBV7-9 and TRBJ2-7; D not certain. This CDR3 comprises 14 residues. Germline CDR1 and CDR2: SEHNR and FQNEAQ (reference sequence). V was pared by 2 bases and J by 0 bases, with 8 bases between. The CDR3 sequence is CASSLSSNSYEQYF. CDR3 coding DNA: TGTGCCAGCAGCTTATCCTCCAACTCCTACGAGCAGTACTTC.

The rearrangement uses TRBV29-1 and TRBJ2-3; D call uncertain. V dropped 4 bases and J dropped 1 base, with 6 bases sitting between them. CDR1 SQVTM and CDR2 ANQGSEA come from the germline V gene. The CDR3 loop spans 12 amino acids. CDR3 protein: CSVVTGTDTQYF. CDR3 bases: TGCAGCGTTGTTACAGGCACAGATACGCAGTATTTT.

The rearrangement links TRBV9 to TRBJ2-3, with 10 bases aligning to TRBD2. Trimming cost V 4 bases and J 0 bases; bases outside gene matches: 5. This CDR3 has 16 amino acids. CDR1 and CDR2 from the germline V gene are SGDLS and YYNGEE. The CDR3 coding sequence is TGTGCCAGCAGCACACTAGCGGGGTCTAGCACAGATACGCAGTATTTT. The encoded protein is CASSTLAGSSTDTQYF.

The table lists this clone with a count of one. CDR3: CASSDRGLAGDTQYF. In DNA form, the CDR3 reads TGTGCCAGCAGTGACAGAGGCCTAGCGGGGGATACGCAGTATTTT. The chain recombines TRBV6-4 with TRBJ2-3, with 9 bases aligning to TRBD2. The V gene end was trimmed by 2 bases and the J gene end by 6 bases; junction bases not matched to a gene: 6. CDR1 is MRHNA, CDR2 SNTAGT, per germline. This CDR3 contains 15 residues.

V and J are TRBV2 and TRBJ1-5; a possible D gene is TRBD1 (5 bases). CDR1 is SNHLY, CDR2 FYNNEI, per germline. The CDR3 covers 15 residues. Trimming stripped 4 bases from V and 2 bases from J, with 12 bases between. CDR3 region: CASSGREMGNQPQHF. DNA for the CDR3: TGTGCCAGCAGTGGCAGGGAAATGGGCAATCAGCCCCAGCATTTT.

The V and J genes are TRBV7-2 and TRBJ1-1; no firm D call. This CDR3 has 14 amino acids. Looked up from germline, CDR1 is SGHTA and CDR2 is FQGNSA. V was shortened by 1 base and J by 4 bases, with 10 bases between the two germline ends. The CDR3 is CASSLDRGSTEAFF. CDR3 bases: TGTGCCAGCAGCTTAGACAGAGGGAGCACTGAAGCTTTCTTT.

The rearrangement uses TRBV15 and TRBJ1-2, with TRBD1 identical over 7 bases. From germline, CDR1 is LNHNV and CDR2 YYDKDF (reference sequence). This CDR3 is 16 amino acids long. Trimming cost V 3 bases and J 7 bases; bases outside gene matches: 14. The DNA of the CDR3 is TGTGCCACCAGCAGTCTCCCGTGGACAGGCCCCCTTGGCTACACCTTC. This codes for CATSSLPWTGPLGYTF.

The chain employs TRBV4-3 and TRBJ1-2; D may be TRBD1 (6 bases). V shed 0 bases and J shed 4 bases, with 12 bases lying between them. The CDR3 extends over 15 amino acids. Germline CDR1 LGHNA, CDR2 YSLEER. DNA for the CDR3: TGCGCCAGCAGCCAAGATCGGGGGGCGACCTATGGCTACACCTTC. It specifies CASSQDRGATYGYTF.

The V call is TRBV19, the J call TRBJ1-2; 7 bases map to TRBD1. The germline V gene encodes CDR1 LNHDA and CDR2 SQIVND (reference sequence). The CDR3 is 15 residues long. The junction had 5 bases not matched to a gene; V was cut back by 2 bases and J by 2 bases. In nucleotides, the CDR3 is TGTGCCAGTAGTATACCGGGACAGCCGAACTATGGCTACACCTTC. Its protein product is CASSIPGQPNYGYTF.

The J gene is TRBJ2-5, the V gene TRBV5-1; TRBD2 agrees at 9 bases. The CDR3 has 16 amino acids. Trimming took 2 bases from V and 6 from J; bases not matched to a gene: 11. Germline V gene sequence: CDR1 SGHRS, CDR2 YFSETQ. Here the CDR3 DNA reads TGCGCCAGCAGCTTAACGGCGGGGGGGCCTGGAAAGACCCAGTACTTC. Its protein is CASSLTAGGPGKTQYF.

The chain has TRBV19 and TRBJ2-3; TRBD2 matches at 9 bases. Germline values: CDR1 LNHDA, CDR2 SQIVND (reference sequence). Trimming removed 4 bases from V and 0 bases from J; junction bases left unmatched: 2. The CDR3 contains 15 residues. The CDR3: CASSRRGGSTDTQYF. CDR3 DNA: TGTGCCAGTAGTAGGCGGGGGGGGAGCACAGATACGCAGTATTTT.

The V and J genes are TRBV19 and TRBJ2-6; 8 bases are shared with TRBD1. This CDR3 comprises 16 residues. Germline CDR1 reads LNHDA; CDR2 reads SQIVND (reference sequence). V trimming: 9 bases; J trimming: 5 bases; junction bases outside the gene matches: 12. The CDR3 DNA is TGTGCCAGCCGTACAGGGGGTCTTACCAGGGCCAACGTCCTGACTTTC. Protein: CASRTGGLTRANVLTF.

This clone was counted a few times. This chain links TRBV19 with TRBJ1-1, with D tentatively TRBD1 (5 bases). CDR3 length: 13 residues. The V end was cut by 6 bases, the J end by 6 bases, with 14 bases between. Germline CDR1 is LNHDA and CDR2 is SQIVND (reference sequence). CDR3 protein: CASRKTARAEAFF. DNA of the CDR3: TGTGCCAGTAGAAAGACAGCCAGGGCTGAAGCTTTCTTT.